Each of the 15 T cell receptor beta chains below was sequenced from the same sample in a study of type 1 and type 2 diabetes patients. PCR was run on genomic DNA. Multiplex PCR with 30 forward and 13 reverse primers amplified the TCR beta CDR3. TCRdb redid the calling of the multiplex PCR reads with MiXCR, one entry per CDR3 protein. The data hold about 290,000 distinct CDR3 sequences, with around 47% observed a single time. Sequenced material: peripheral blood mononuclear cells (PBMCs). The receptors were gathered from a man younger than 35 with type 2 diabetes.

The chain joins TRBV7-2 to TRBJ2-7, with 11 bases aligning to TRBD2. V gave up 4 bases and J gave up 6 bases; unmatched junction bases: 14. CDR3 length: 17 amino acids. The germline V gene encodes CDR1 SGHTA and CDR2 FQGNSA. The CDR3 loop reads CASSWTPSSGGQVEQYF. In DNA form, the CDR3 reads TGTGCCAGCAGCTGGACCCCTTCTAGCGGGGGGCAGGTCGAGCAGTACTTC.

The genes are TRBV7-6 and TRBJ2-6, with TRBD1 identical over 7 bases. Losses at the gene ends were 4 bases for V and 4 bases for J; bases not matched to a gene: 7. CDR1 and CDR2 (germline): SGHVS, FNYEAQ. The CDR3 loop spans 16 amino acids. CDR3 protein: CASSSAGTVGANVLTF. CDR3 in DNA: TGTGCCAGCAGCTCCGCCGGGACAGTCGGGGCCAACGTCCTGACTTTC. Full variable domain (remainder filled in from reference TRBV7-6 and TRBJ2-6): GAGVSQSPRYKVTKRGQDVALRCDPISGHVSLYWYRQALGQGPEFLTYFNYEAQQDKSGLPNDRFSAERPEGSISTLTIQRTEQRDSAMYRCASSSAGTVGANVLTFGAGSRLTVL.

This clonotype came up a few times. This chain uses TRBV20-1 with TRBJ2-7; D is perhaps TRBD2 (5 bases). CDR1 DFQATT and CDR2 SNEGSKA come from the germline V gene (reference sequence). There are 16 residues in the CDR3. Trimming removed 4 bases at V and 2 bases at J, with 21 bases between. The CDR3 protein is CSAKSPVERAAYEQYF. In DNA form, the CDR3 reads TGCAGTGCTAAAAGCCCCGTTGAGAGGGCCGCCTACGAGCAGTACTTC.

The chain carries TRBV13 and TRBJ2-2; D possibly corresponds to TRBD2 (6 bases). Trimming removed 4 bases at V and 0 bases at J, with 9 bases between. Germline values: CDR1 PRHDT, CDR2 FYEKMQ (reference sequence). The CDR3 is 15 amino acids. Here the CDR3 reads CASSSSVANTGELFF. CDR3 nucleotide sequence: TGTGCCAGCAGCTCTAGCGTGGCGAACACCGGGGAGCTGTTTTTT.

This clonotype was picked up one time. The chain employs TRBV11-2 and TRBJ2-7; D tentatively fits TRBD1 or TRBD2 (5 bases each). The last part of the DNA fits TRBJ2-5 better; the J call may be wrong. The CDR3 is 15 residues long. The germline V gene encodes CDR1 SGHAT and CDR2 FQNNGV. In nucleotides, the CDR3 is TGTGCCAGCAGCTTAATTAGACAGTCGGACTCGACCCAGTACTTC. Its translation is CASSLIRQSDSTQYF.

DNA for the CDR3: TGTGCCAGCAGTGGTACTAGCGGGGGCAATGAGCAGTTCTTC. Its protein is CASSGTSGGNEQFF. This rearrangement joins TRBV2 to TRBJ2-1; 11 bases agree with TRBD2. J gave up 6 bases and V 4 bases, and 2 bases lay outside the gene matches. There are 14 residues in the CDR3. Germline V gives CDR1 SNHLY, CDR2 FYNNEI. The full variable domain, its missing parts supplied by reference TRBV2 and TRBJ2-1, is EPEVTQTPSHQVTQMGQEVILRCVPISNHLYFYWYRQILGQKVEFLVSFYNNEISEKSEIFDDQFSVERPDGSNFTLKIRSTKLEDSAMYFCASSGTSGGNEQFFGPGTRLTVL.

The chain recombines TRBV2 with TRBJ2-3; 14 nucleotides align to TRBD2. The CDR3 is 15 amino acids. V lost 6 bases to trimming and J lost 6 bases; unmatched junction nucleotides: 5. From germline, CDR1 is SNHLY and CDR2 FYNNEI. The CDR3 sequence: CASSSGLAGADTQYF. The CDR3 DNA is TGTGCCAGCAGCTCGGGACTAGCGGGAGCGGATACGCAGTATTTT.

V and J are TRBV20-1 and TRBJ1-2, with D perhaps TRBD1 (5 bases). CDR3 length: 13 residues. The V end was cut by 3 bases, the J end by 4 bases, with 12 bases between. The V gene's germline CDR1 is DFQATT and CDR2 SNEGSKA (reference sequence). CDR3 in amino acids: CSASDGTVYGYTF. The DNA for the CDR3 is TGCAGTGCTAGTGACGGGACGGTCTATGGCTACACCTTC.

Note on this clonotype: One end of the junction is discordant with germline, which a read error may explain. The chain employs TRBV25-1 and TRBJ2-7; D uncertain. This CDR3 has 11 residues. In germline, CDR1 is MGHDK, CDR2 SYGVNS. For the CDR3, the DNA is TGTGCCAGCACCTTTCCGGGCTCTAGTTTCTTC. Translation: CASTFPGSSFF.

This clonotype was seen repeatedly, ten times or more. This chain's CDR3 is CASSRASNSPLHF. Written as DNA, the CDR3 is TGTGCCAGCAGCCGGGCCTCCAATTCACCCCTCCACTTT. This rearrangement joins TRBV7-2 to TRBJ1-6; D is unclear. The V end lost 5 bases, the J end lost 7 bases, and 9 bases lay between the germline ends. The V gene's germline CDR1 is SGHTA and CDR2 FQGNSA. This CDR3 contains 13 residues. Based on the CDR3 plus reference TRBV7-2 and TRBJ1-6, the full variable domain is GAGVSQSPSNKVTEKGKDVELRCDPISGHTALYWYRQSLGQGLEFLIYFQGNSAPDKSGLPSDRFSAERTGGSVSTLTIQRTQQEDSAVYLCASSRASNSPLHFGNGTRLTVT.

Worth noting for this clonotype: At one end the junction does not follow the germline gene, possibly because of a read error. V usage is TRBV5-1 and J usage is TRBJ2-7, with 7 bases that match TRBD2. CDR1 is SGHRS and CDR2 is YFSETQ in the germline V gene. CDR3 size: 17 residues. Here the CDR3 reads CASSFSGETFKTYEQYF. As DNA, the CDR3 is TGTGCCAGCAGCTTCAGCGGGGAAACTTTCAAAACCTACGAGCAGTACTTC.

For the CDR3, the DNA is TGTGCCAGCAGTGGACTAGCGGGGCAGTTCTTC. This translates into CASSGLAGQFF. This chain connects TRBV2 to TRBJ2-1; 10 nucleotides align to TRBD2. This CDR3 comprises 11 residues. The J segment lost 12 bases and the V segment lost 4 bases, leaving 0 bases of the junction unmatched. Germline lookup yields CDR1 SNHLY and CDR2 FYNNEI.

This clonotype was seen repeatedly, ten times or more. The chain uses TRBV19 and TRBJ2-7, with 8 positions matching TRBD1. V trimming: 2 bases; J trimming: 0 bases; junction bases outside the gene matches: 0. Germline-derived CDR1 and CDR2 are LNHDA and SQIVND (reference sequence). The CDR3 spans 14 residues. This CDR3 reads CASSITGGSYEQYF. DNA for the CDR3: TGTGCCAGTAGTATAACAGGGGGCTCCTACGAGCAGTACTTC.

CDR3 amino acids: CAISEGSASYEQFF. CDR3 nucleotide sequence: TGTGCCATCAGTGAGGGATCGGCCTCCTACGAGCAGTTCTTC. This chain links TRBV10-3 with TRBJ2-5; no clear D gene. The better agreement between TRBJ2-1 and the DNA end casts doubt on the J call. The germline gives CDR1 ENHRY, CDR2 SYGVKD. The CDR3 has 14 amino acids.

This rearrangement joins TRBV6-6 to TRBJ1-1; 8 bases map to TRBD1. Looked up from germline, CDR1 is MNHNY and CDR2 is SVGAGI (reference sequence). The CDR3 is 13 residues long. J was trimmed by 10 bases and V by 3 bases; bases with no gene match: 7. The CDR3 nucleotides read TGTGCCAGCAGTTATCTCGGACAGGGAGCAGCTTTCTTT. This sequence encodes CASSYLGQGAAFF.